The rows below give T cell receptor beta chains drawn from one sample of a study of blood T cell repertoires in COVID-19. Produced via immunoSEQ multiplex PCR; TCRdb's table is partial and in-frame only. The sample has 350,000 or so clones, about nine tenths seen once; the top ten hold about 0.94%. Sequenced material: PBMCs or T cells enriched from blood (not recorded which). The receptors stem from a woman between 25 and 40 years old who had been exposed to COVID-19. CDR3s include the opening cysteine and the closing phenylalanine or tryptophan. A D gene is named only where the DNA matches it firmly. Clone size is stated in some rows and not others, as once, few, many or a class when expanded.

>NA|NA|TRBV6-6|TRBJ1-2
CASSYSLGAVGYTF
TGTGCCAGCAGTTACTCTCTGGGGGCCGTTGGCTACACCTTC
>NA|NA|TRBV28|TRBJ2-1
CATEDSSYNEQFF
TGTGCCACCGAAGATAGCTCCTACAATGAGCAGTTCTTC
>TRBD2|NA|TRBV10-3|TRBJ2-7
CAISEGLAGALYEQYF
TGTGCCATCAGTGAGGGGCTAGCGGGGGCCCTCTACGAGCAGTACTTC
>NA|NA|TRBV28|TRBJ1-1
CATLTAANTEAFF
TGTGCCACCCTCACGGCGGCGAACACTGAAGCTTTCTTT
>TRBD2|NA|TRBV2|TRBJ2-7
CASSDLLADYEQYF
TGTGCCAGCAGTGACCTCCTAGCGGACTACGAGCAGTACTTC
>TRBD1|NA|TRBV18|TRBJ1-6
CASSPRDSAIHSPLHF
TGTGCCAGCTCACCCCGGGACAGCGCAATCCATTCACCCCTCCACTTT
>TRBD2|once|TRBV4-1|TRBJ2-1
CASSQDPGLAGGYNEQFF
TGCGCCAGCAGCCAAGACCCGGGACTAGCGGGAGGATACAATGAGCAGTTCTTC
>TRBD1|few|TRBV19|TRBJ1-2
CASSMGQSIFYGYTF
TGTGCCAGTAGTATGGGACAGAGCATCTTCTATGGCTACACCTTC
>NA|NA|TRBV3-1/TRBV3-2|TRBJ2-4
CASSQEGSGNIQYF
TGTGCCAGCAGCCAAGAAGGGAGCGGAAACATTCAGTACTTC
>TRBD1|NA|TRBV18|TRBJ1-5
CASSPPRDSSNQPQHF
TGTGCCAGCTCACCACCCCGGGACAGCAGCAATCAGCCCCAGCATTTT
>TRBD1|once|TRBV6-1|TRBJ1-1
CASSDPDREAFF
TGTGCCAGCAGTGACCCGGACAGGGAAGCTTTCTTT
>NA|NA|TRBV7-9|TRBJ2-5
CASSHPREVKETQYF
TGTGCCAGCAGCCACCCCAGGGAGGTAAAGGAGACCCAGTACTTC
>TRBD1|NA|TRBV24-1|TRBJ2-1
CATSDPGTGGDEQFF
TGTGCCACCAGTGATCCCGGGACAGGGGGAGATGAGCAGTTCTTC
>NA|NA|TRBV2|TRBJ1-3
CASSGRGSGNTIYF
TGTGCCAGCAGTGGCCGGGGATCTGGAAACACCATATATTTT
>TRBD2|NA|TRBV20-1|TRBJ2-3
CSASDPVPSGTDTQYF
TGCAGTGCTAGTGACCCTGTCCCTAGCGGGACGGATACGCAGTATTTT
>TRBD2|NA|TRBV18|TRBJ2-7
CASSPSLAGGLIYEQYF
TGTGCCAGCTCCCCCTCTCTAGCGGGAGGCCTTATCTACGAGCAGTACTTC
>NA|NA|TRBV2|TRBJ1-1
CARGGDTEAFF
TGTGCCAGGGGAGGGGACACTGAAGCTTTCTTT
>NA|once|TRBV3-1/TRBV3-2|TRBJ1-2
CASSQDLSWQNYGYTF
TGTGCCAGCAGCCAAGATTTATCGTGGCAGAACTATGGCTACACCTTC
>TRBD2|few|TRBV11-2|TRBJ2-5
CASSLGLAGGPETQYF
TGTGCCAGCAGCTTAGGCCTAGCGGGAGGGCCGGAGACCCAGTACTTC
>NA|few|TRBV5-1|TRBJ1-2
CASSLSFPGEGYTF
TGCGCCAGCAGCTTGTCTTTCCCAGGGGAGGGCTACACCTTC
>TRBD1|NA|TRBV6-5|TRBJ2-7
CASSTGTGGWSEQYF
TGTGCCAGCAGTACCGGGACAGGGGGCTGGAGTGAGCAGTACTTC
>NA|NA|TRBV12-3/TRBV12-4|TRBJ1-1
CASSPTMNTEAFF
TGTGCCAGCAGCCCGACAATGAACACTGAAGCTTTCTTT
>NA|NA|TRBV6-5|TRBJ2-7
CASKIDSSQDEQYF
TGTGCCAGCAAAATTGACAGTAGCCAAGACGAGCAGTACTTC
>NA|NA|TRBV2|TRBJ1-1
CARSPGQENTEAFF
TGTGCCAGATCCCCGGGACAAGAGAACACTGAAGCTTTCTTT
>TRBD1|NA|TRBV6-6|TRBJ1-1
CASRPDRERMNTEAFF
TGTGCCAGCAGGCCCGACAGGGAACGCATGAACACTGAAGCTTTCTTT
>NA|NA|TRBV27|TRBJ1-2
CASSPRQRTNYGYTF
TGTGCCAGCAGTCCTCGCCAGCGAACTAACTATGGCTACACCTTC
>NA|NA|TRBV7-9|TRBJ2-7
CASSWSGPAYEQYF
TGTGCCAGCAGCTGGAGCGGGCCCGCCTACGAGCAGTACTTC
>TRBD1|NA|TRBV28|TRBJ1-5
CASSLWEGQPSYRSNQPQHF
TGTGCCAGCAGTTTATGGGAGGGACAGCCCTCCTACCGGAGCAATCAGCCCCAGCATTTT
>TRBD1|NA|TRBV28|TRBJ1-1
CASSPRGQGRPEAFF
TGTGCCAGCAGTCCCCGGGGACAGGGAAGGCCTGAAGCTTTCTTT
>TRBD1|NA|TRBV28|TRBJ1-6
CASSTFARTGKGSPLHF
TGTGCCAGCAGTACCTTCGCCCGGACAGGGAAGGGGTCACCCCTCCACTTT
>TRBD2|NA|TRBV6-1|TRBJ2-1
CASSDLVTSGFGYNEQFF
TGTGCCAGCAGTGATTTAGTCACTAGCGGGTTTGGGTACAATGAGCAGTTCTTC
>NA|NA|TRBV3-1/TRBV3-2|TRBJ2-6
CASSHTSGSGANVLTF
TGTGCCAGCAGCCATACAAGTGGCTCTGGGGCCAACGTCCTGACTTTC
>NA|NA|TRBV5-4|TRBJ2-3
CASSLEFAGSGSDTQYF
TGTGCCAGCAGCTTAGAATTTGCGGGATCAGGTTCAGATACGCAGTATTTT
>NA|NA|TRBV27|TRBJ2-1
CASRQGWNEQFF
TGTGCCAGCAGACAGGGTTGGAATGAGCAGTTCTTC
>NA|NA|TRBV24-1|TRBJ2-3
CATSASRGVTDTQYF
TGTGCCACCAGTGCATCAAGGGGCGTTACAGATACGCAGTATTTT
>NA|once|TRBV5-6|TRBJ2-3
CASSEAGTSTDTQYF
TGTGCCAGCAGCGAGGCAGGGACTAGCACAGATACGCAGTATTTT
>TRBD1|once|TRBV15|TRBJ1-2
CATSSRLGTAYGYTF
TGTGCCACCAGCAGTCGACTGGGGACAGCCTATGGCTACACCTTC
>TRBD1|NA|TRBV7-9|TRBJ1-4
CASSFTGGFGTNEKLFF
TGTGCCAGCAGCTTCACAGGGGGCTTTGGCACTAATGAAAAACTGTTTTTT
>NA|NA|TRBV10-2|TRBJ1-3
CASSETGNVREFF
TGCGCCAGCAGTGAGACTGGGAACGTAAGGGAGTTTTTT
>TRBD2|NA|TRBV4-1|TRBJ2-1
CASSQDERIVAGGSLYNEQFF
TGCGCCAGCAGCCAAGATGAGAGGATCGTAGCGGGAGGGTCCCTGTACAATGAGCAGTTCTTC
>TRBD1|few|TRBV30|TRBJ1-2
CAWSRTGGGYGYTF
TGTGCCTGGAGTAGGACAGGGGGCGGGTATGGCTACACCTTC
>NA|NA|TRBV19|TRBJ1-1
CASKTQAGGTEAFF
TGTGCCAGTAAAACACAGGCCGGGGGCACTGAAGCTTTCTTT
>NA|NA|TRBV11-2|TRBJ1-1
CASSLNSGANTEAFF
TGTGCCAGCAGCTTAAATTCGGGAGCGAACACTGAAGCTTTCTTT
>NA|NA|TRBV5-1|TRBJ1-5
CASSLGTYNQPQHF
TGCGCCAGCAGCTTGGGAACCTACAATCAGCCCCAGCATTTT
>TRBD1|NA|TRBV5-4|TRBJ1-3
CASSRAGTGGVGSGNTIYF
TGTGCCAGCAGCAGAGCCGGGACAGGGGGCGTGGGCTCTGGAAACACCATATATTTT
>TRBD1|NA|TRBV28|TRBJ2-2
CASTKTTGGPNTGELFF
TGTGCCAGCACCAAAACGACAGGGGGCCCGAACACCGGGGAGCTGTTTTTT
>NA|NA|TRBV5-6|TRBJ2-2
CASSHRRGGNTGELFF
TGTGCCAGCAGCCACCGGAGGGGCGGCAACACCGGGGAGCTGTTTTTT
>NA|NA|TRBV12-5|TRBJ2-7
CASGLQWDTDYEQYF
TGTGCTAGTGGTTTGCAATGGGACACGGACTACGAGCAGTACTTC
>TRBD2|NA|TRBV28|TRBJ2-1
CASSFTVSGNSRREQFF
TGTGCCAGCAGTTTCACGGTGAGCGGGAACTCCAGGCGGGAGCAGTTCTTC
>NA|NA|TRBV11-2|TRBJ1-3
CASSFTSGVDTIYF
TGTGCCAGCAGCTTCACGAGCGGGGTCGACACCATATATTTT
>NA|NA|TRBV10-3|TRBJ2-7
CAISDGDYEQYF
TGTGCCATCAGCGACGGGGACTACGAGCAGTACTTC
>NA|NA|TRBV28|TRBJ2-2
CASSPLLWLNTGELFF
TGTGCCAGCAGTCCCCTCTTGTGGCTCAACACCGGGGAGCTGTTTTTT
>NA|NA|TRBV5-1|TRBJ1-4
CASSPSGQGEKLFF
TGCGCCAGCAGCCCCTCTGGGCAGGGGGAAAAACTGTTTTTT
>TRBD1|NA|TRBV25-1|TRBJ1-4
CASKGQVVEKLFF
TGTGCCAGCAAGGGACAGGTTGTTGAAAAACTGTTTTTT
>NA|NA|TRBV7-2|TRBJ1-2
CASSLGPGEPYGYTF
TGTGCCAGCAGCTTAGGTCCAGGGGAGCCCTATGGCTACACCTTC
>NA|NA|TRBV25-1|TRBJ2-7
CASSESGQGGDEQYF
TGTGCCAGCAGTGAATCCGGACAGGGAGGGGACGAGCAGTACTTC
>NA|NA|TRBV18|TRBJ2-1
CASSPEGSSIGNEQFF
TGTGCCAGCTCACCGGAGGGCTCTAGTATTGGTAATGAGCAGTTCTTC
>NA|NA|TRBV14|TRBJ2-3
CASSQDPVTDTQYF
TGTGCCAGCAGCCAAGACCCCGTGACAGATACGCAGTATTTT
>TRBD2|NA|TRBV3-1/TRBV3-2|TRBJ2-1
CASSHSAGVSYNEQFF
TGTGCCAGCAGCCACTCAGCGGGAGTATCCTACAATGAGCAGTTCTTC
>TRBD1|NA|TRBV24-1|TRBJ1-5
CATSDSGTGSNQPQHF
TGTGCCACCAGTGATTCCGGGACAGGGAGCAATCAGCCCCAGCATTTT